This is a list of T cell receptor beta chains from one sample in a study of OX40 agonist ivuxolimab in advanced cancers. Produced via immunoSEQ multiplex PCR; TCRdb's table is partial and in-frame only. The data contain nearly 55,000 clones, roughly 86% of them singletons. The sample consisted of CD4+ or CD8+ T cells sorted from blood, taken in a trial of the OX40 agonist ivuxolimab. The source is an adult with an advanced solid tumor such as melanoma, head and neck, liver or kidney cancer. Each CDR3 is given with its conserved first and last residue. A D gene is named only where the DNA matches it firmly. Not every row has a clone size; where given, it reads once, few, many or a size class.

V gene	CDR3 length	J gene	clone size	D gene	CDR3 DNA	CDR3 protein
TRBV28	12	TRBJ1-4	-	-	TGTGCCAGCAGGCCCCCTAATGAAAAACTGTTTTTT	CASRPPNEKLFF
TRBV9	14	TRBJ1-2	few	-	TGTGCCAGCAGCGACAGAGGGATCCGAGGTGGCTACACCTTC	CASSDRGIRGGYTF
TRBV9	12	TRBJ2-2	-	-	TGTGCCAGCAGCATGAACACCGGGGAGCTGTTTTTT	CASSMNTGELFF
TRBV6-6	13	TRBJ2-7	-	-	TGTGCCAGCAGTTCCTGGGCAGGGGACGAGCAGTACTTC	CASSSWAGDEQYF
TRBV7-9	14	TRBJ2-5	-	TRBD2	TGTGCCAGCAGCTTAGAGCGGGGGAGGGAGACCCAGTACTTC	CASSLERGRETQYF
TRBV5-4	14	TRBJ2-2	-	-	TGTGCCAGCAGCTCCCTACCCAACACCGGGGAGCTGTTTTTT	CASSSLPNTGELFF
TRBV27	13	TRBJ1-4	-	-	TGTGCCAGCAGTCTAAACCGAGAGGAAAAACTGTTTTTT	CASSLNREEKLFF
TRBV28	17	TRBJ2-4	-	-	TGTGCCAGCAGTCTCTCAGCCGGATTCCTAGCCAAAAACATTCAGTACTTC	CASSLSAGFLAKNIQYF
TRBV27	18	TRBJ2-2	-	-	TGTGCCAGCAGTGGTCAAAAGACTCCCCCCTTTATCACCGGGGAGCTGTTTTTT	CASSGQKTPPFITGELFF
TRBV6-5	12	TRBJ2-3	-	-	TGTGCCAGCAGTTACTCTCGAGATACGCAGTATTTT	CASSYSRDTQYF
TRBV2	13	TRBJ1-2	few	-	TGTGCCAGCAACCTTGTGGCTAACTATGGCTACACCTTC	CASNLVANYGYTF
TRBV11-2	18	TRBJ2-7	-	TRBD1	TGTGCCAGCAGCTCCGCGGGACAGGGAAAAAGAAGCTCCTACGAGCAGTACTTC	CASSSAGQGKRSSYEQYF
TRBV5-6	16	TRBJ1-2	few	TRBD1	TGTGCCAGCAGCTTGCTACGACAGGGGGCTAACTATGGCTACACCTTC	CASSLLRQGANYGYTF
TRBV19	14	TRBJ2-5	-	-	TGTGCCAGTAGTATCTCTGGAGGACAAGAGACCCAGTACTTC	CASSISGGQETQYF
TRBV28	14	TRBJ2-7	-	-	TGTGCCAGCGGAACCGGGACGGCTGAGAGCGAGCAGTACTTC	CASGTGTAESEQYF
TRBV10-3	17	TRBJ2-3	few	-	TGTGCCATCAGTGAGTCGATGGTGGGGCAGGGCCTGGTGGCGCAGTATTTT	CAISESMVGQGLVAQYF
TRBV13	20	TRBJ2-5	-	TRBD2	TGTGCCAGCAGCTTATACACCCGGACTAGCGGGAGAAGGGGGCAAGAGACCCAGTACTTC	CASSLYTRTSGRRGQETQYF
TRBV29-1	12	TRBJ2-2	-	-	TGCAGCGTTGCTGGGAACACCGGGGAGCTGTTTTTT	CSVAGNTGELFF
TRBV10-2	17	TRBJ1-2	-	TRBD1	TGCGCCAGCAGCCAGGGACAGGGGTTTCTAGTAGGGGATGGCTACACCTTC	CASSQGQGFLVGDGYTF
TRBV6-1	13	TRBJ2-7	few	-	TGTGCCACGGCCATAGCGGCTACCTACGAGCAGTACTTC	CATAIAATYEQYF
TRBV18	18	TRBJ1-6	-	-	TGTGCCAGCTCACCATCCAACCTGGTTGCTGGAGGTTATTCACCCCTCCACTTT	CASSPSNLVAGGYSPLHF
TRBV4-1	16	TRBJ1-1	once	-	TGCGCCAGCAGCCAAGAACGATCGGTTTTGAGCACTGAAGCTTTCTTT	CASSQERSVLSTEAFF